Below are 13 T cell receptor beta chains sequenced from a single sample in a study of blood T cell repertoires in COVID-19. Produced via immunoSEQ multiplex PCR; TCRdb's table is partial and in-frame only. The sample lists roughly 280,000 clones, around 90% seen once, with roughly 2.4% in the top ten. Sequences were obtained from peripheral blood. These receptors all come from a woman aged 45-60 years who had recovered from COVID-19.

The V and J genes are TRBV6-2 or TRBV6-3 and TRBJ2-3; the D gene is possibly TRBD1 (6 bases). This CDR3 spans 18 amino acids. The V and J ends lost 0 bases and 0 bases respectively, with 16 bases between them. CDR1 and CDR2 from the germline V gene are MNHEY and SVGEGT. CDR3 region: CASSYSLFLGQSTDTQYF. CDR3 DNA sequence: TGTGCCAGCAGTTACTCGTTGTTTCTAGGACAGAGCACAGATACGCAGTATTTT.

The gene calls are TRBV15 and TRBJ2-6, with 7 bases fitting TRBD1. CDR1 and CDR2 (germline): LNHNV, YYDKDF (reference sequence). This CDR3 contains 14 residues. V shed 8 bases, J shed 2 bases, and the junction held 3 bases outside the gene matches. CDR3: CATPGTAGANVLTF. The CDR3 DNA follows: TGTGCCACCCCCGGGACAGCTGGGGCCAACGTCCTGACTTTC.

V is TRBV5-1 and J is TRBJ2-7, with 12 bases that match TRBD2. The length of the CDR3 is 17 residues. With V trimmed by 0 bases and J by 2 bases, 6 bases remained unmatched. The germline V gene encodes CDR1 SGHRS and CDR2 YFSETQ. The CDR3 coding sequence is TGCGCCAGCAGCTTGGTTGCGCTAGCGGGAGGGGCCTACGAGCAGTACTTC. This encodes CASSLVALAGGAYEQYF.

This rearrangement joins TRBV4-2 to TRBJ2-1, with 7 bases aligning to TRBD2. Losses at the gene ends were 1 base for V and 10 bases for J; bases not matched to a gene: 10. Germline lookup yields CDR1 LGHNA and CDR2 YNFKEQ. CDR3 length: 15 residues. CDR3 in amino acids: CASSQGSLADLEQFF. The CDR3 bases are TGTGCCAGCAGCCAAGGTTCCCTAGCGGATTTGGAGCAGTTCTTC.

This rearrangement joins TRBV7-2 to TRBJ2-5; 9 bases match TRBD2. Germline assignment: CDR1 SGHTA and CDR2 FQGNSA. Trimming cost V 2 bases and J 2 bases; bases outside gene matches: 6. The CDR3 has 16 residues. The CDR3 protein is CASSLWGGGAQETQYF. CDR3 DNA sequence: TGTGCCAGCAGCTTATGGGGCGGGGGGGCTCAAGAGACCCAGTACTTC.

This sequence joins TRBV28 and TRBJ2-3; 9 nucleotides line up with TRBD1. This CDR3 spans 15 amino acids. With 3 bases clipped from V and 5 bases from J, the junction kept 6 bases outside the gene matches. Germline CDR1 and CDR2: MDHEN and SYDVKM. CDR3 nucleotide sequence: TGTGCCAGCAGTTTTGGGGGACAGGGTATAGATACGCAGTATTTT. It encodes CASSFGGQGIDTQYF.

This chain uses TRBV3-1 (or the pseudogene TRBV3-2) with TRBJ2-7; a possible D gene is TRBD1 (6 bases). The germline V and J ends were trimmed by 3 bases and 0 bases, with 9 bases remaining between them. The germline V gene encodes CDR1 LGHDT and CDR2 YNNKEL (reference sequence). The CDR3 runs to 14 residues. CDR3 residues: CASSQGALSYEQYF. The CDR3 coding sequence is TGTGCCAGCAGCCAGGGGGCTCTCTCCTACGAGCAGTACTTC.

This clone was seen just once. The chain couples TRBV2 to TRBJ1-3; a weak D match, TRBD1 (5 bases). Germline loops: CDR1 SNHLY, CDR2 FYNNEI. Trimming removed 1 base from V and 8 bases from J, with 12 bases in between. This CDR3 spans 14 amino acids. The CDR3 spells CASSEGGPWHTIYF. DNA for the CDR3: TGTGCCAGCAGTGAAGGGGGCCCCTGGCACACCATATATTTT.

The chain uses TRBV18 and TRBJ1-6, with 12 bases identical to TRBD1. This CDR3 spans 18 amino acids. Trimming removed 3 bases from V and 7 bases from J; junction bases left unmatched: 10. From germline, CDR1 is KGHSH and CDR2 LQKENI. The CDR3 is CASSPLPPGQGANSPLHF. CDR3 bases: TGTGCCAGCTCACCCCTACCACCGGGACAGGGGGCGAATTCACCCCTCCACTTT.

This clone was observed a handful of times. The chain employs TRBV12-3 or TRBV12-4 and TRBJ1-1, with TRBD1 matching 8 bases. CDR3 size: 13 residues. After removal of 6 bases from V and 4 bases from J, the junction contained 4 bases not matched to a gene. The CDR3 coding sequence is TGTGCCAGCAGCTCAGGACAGGGCACTGAAGCTTTCTTT. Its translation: CASSSGQGTEAFF.

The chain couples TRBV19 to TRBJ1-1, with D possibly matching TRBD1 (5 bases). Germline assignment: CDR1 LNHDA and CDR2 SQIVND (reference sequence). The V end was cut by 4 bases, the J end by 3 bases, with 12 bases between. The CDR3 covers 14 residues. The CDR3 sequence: CASSTPGGDTEAFF. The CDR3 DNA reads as TGTGCCAGTAGTACCCCGGGAGGGGACACTGAAGCTTTCTTT.

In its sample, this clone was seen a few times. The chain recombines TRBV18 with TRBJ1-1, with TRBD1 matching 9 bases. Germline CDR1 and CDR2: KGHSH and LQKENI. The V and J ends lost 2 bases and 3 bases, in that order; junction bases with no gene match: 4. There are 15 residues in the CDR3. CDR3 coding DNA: TGTGCCAGCTCACCAATAGGACAGGGGCACACTGAAGCTTTCTTT. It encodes CASSPIGQGHTEAFF. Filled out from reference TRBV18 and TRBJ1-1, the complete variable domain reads NAGVMQNPRHLVRRRGQEARLRCSPMKGHSHVYWYRQLPEEGLKFMVYLQKENIIDESGMPKERFSAEFPKEGPSILRIQQVVRGDSAAYFCASSPIGQGHTEAFFGQGTRLTVV.

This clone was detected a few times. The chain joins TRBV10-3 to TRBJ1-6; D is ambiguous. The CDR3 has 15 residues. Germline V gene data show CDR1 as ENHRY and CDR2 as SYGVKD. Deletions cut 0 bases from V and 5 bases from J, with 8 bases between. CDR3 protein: CAISESRRDNSPLHF. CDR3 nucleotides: TGTGCCATCAGTGAGTCGCGGAGGGATAATTCACCCCTCCACTTT.